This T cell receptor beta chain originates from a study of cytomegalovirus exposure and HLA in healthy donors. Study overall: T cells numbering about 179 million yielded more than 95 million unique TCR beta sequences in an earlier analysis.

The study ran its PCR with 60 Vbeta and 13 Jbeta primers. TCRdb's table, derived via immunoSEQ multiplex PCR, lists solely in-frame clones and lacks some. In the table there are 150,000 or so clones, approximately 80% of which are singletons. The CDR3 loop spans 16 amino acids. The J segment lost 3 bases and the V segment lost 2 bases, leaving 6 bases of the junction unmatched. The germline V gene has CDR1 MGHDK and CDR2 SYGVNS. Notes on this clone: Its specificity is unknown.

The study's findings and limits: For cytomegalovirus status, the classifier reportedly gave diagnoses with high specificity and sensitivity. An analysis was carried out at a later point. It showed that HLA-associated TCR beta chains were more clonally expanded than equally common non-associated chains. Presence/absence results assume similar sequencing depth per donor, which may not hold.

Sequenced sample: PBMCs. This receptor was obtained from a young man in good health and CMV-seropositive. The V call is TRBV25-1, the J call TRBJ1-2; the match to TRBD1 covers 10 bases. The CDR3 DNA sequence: TGTGCCAGCAGTGAACCAACGGACAGGGGGTACTATGGCTACACCTTC. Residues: CASSEPTDRGYYGYTF.